What follows is one TCR beta chain and its context. One end of the junction does not line up with germline, which may come from a read error. Unsorted bulk tissue of roughly 20-31 mg yielded co-extracted RNA and DNA. Total RNA amounting to 500 ng was the source from which TCR beta cDNA was made with a constant-region primer. Employing slightly modified ARM-PCR, three nested multiplex PCR rounds were run, and these gave rise to the TCR beta libraries. TCRdb re-derived calls from the multiplex PCR reads in MiXCR, one entry per CDR3 protein. The sample carries just under 55,000 distinct CDR3 sequences, about 80% recorded once. This sample was included in a study of tumor-infiltrating lymphocytes in primary liver carcinoma. Whole-study context: These were node-negative, non-metastatic T1-T3 tumors of roughly 4 to 10 cm.

The sequenced sample consisted of liver tumor tissue from sampling region 2. Noted subset: tumor region T2, inferior pole. The TCR originated in a man aged 40-49 years with primary liver carcinoma and hepatitis B virus infection.

The CDR3 here is CASSLATSADKQYF. CDR3 DNA: TGCGCCAGCAGCTTGGCGACTAGCGCAGATAAGCAGTATTTT. This chain connects TRBV5-1 to TRBJ2-3, with 8 nucleotides matching TRBD2. The CDR3 is 14 amino acids. The germline V gene encodes CDR1 SGHRS and CDR2 YFSETQ.